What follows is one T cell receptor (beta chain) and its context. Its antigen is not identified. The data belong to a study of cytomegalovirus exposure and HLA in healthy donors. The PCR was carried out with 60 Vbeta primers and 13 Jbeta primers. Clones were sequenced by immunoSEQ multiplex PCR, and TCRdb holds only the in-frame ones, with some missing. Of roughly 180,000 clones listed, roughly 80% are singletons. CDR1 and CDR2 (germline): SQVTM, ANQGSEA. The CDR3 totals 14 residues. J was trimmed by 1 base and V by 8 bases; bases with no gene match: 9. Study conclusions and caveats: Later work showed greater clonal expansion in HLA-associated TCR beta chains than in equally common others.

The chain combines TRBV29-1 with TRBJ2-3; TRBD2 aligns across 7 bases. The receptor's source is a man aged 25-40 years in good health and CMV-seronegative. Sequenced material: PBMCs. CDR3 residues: CSFLERGRTDTQYF. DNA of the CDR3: TGCAGCTTCCTCGAGCGGGGCCGCACAGATACGCAGTATTTT.